The 16 T cell receptor beta chains below come from one sample, sequenced in a study of OX40 agonist ivuxolimab in advanced cancers. Data came from immunoSEQ multiplex PCR; TCRdb stores just in-frame clones and leaves some out. The sample includes tens of thousands of clones, over 80% seen only once; the top ten take 1.5% to 2%. This material consisted of CD4+ or CD8+ T cells sorted from blood, taken in a trial of the OX40 agonist ivuxolimab. These receptors all stem from an adult with an advanced solid tumor such as melanoma, head and neck, liver or kidney cancer.

The chain combines TRBV6-5 with TRBJ2-3; D is ambiguous. V was clipped by 7 bases and J by 0 bases, with 8 bases between them. The CDR3 is 13 residues long. CDR1 is MNHEY, CDR2 SVGAGI, per germline. CDR3 nucleotide sequence: TGTGCCAGCAACGCAGGTAGCACAGATACGCAGTATTTT. Translation: CASNAGSTDTQYF.

V usage is TRBV7-9 and J usage is TRBJ2-1, with 7 bases fitting TRBD2. With V trimmed by 3 bases and J by 8 bases, 10 bases remained unmatched. CDR1 SEHNR and CDR2 FQNEAQ come from the germline V gene (reference sequence). This CDR3 region has 15 residues. The CDR3 region is CASSLSGLVFYEQFF. For the CDR3, the DNA is TGTGCCAGCAGCTTGTCAGGACTAGTGTTCTATGAGCAGTTCTTC.

The chain links TRBV19 to TRBJ1-2; the D gene is possibly TRBD1 (5 bases). V gave up 4 bases and J gave up 4 bases, with 13 bases separating them. The CDR3 runs to 14 residues. Germline lookup yields CDR1 LNHDA and CDR2 SQIVND (reference sequence). The CDR3: CASSRETGFYGYTF. The CDR3 DNA is TGTGCCAGTAGTAGGGAAACAGGTTTCTATGGCTACACCTTC.

This sequence joins TRBV2 and TRBJ1-5; D uncertain. In germline, CDR1 is SNHLY, CDR2 FYNNEI. The V end lost 3 bases, the J end lost 2 bases, and 11 bases lay between the germline ends. The length of the CDR3 is 15 residues. The CDR3 DNA reads TGTGCCAGCAGTGATCAAAGTGGTGGCAATCAGCCCCAGCATTTT. As protein: CASSDQSGGNQPQHF. The variable domain in full, with the rest retrieved from reference TRBV2 and TRBJ1-5, is EPEVTQTPSHQVTQMGQEVILRCVPISNHLYFYWYRQILGQKVEFLVSFYNNEISEKSEIFDDQFSVERPDGSNFTLKIRSTKLEDSAMYFCASSDQSGGNQPQHFGDGTRLSIL.

This clone appeared a single time. The rearrangement links TRBV28 to TRBJ2-7, with a weak D call TRBD1 (6 bases). The CDR3 sequence is 13 residues long. V dropped 4 bases and J dropped 3 bases, with 10 bases sitting between them. Germline V lookup: CDR1 MDHEN, CDR2 SYDVKM. CDR3: CASSWQGIYEQYF. CDR3 bases: TGTGCCAGCAGTTGGCAGGGGATCTACGAGCAGTACTTC. The variable domain in full, with the rest retrieved from reference TRBV28 and TRBJ2-7, is DVKVTQSSRYLVKRTGEKVFLECVQDMDHENMFWYRQDPGLGLRLIYFSYDVKMKEKGDIPEGYSVSREKKERFSLILESASTNQTSMYLCASSWQGIYEQYFGPGTRLTVT.

The rearrangement joins TRBV10-3 to TRBJ2-5, with D tentatively TRBD1 or TRBD2 (5 bases each). With 3 bases removed from V and 2 bases from J, the gap between germline ends came to 13 bases. Germline lookup yields CDR1 ENHRY and CDR2 SYGVKD. The CDR3 runs 15 residues. The CDR3 bases are TGTGCCATCAGTGATCTGCCCGGGACGCAAGAGACCCAGTACTTC. It yields the protein CAISDLPGTQETQYF.

This rearrangement joins TRBV5-1 to TRBJ2-7; 8 bases map to TRBD2. The CDR3 has 14 amino acids. V lost 2 bases, J lost 6 bases, and 7 bases stayed unmatched. The germline CDR1 and CDR2 sequences are SGHRS and YFSETQ. The chain's CDR3 is CASSFAAGAAEQYF. DNA of the CDR3: TGCGCCAGCAGCTTCGCAGCGGGAGCTGCCGAGCAGTACTTC.

The chain joins TRBV9 to TRBJ1-3; 9 bases fit TRBD1. The germline gives CDR1 SGDLS, CDR2 YYNGEE. V shed 0 bases, J shed 4 bases, and the junction held 5 bases outside the gene matches. The CDR3 runs to 16 residues. DNA of the CDR3: TGTGCCAGCAGCGTAGCCCGGACAGGGGCCGGAAACACCATATATTTT. Translated, it gives CASSVARTGAGNTIYF.

This chain connects TRBV10-3 to TRBJ1-1, with D hard to call. The germline V and J ends were trimmed by 8 bases and 8 bases, with 18 bases remaining between them. Germline CDR1 reads ENHRY; CDR2 reads SYGVKD. CDR3 length equals 13 residues. CDR3 amino acids: CAIATQVAVEAFF. CDR3 DNA: TGTGCCATCGCTACCCAAGTGGCAGTGGAAGCTTTCTTT.

J is TRBJ1-2 and V is TRBV27; D is possibly TRBD1 (5 bases). The CDR3 runs 12 residues. CDR1 and CDR2 from the germline V gene are MNHEY and SMNVEV (reference sequence). Trimming removed 3 bases at V and 6 bases at J, with 8 bases between. The CDR3 spells CASSLSGNGYTF. The DNA for the CDR3 is TGTGCCAGCAGTTTGTCAGGGAATGGCTACACCTTC.

The V call is TRBV5-1, the J call TRBJ1-1, with TRBD1 matching 8 bases. The CDR3 runs 16 residues. CDR1 and CDR2 from the germline V gene are SGHRS and YFSETQ. J lost 0 bases, V lost 4 bases, and 8 bases had no gene match. This chain's CDR3 is CASSKGQGVVNTEAFF. DNA of the CDR3: TGCGCCAGCAGCAAAGGACAGGGAGTCGTGAACACTGAAGCTTTCTTT.

The V and J genes are TRBV14 and TRBJ1-1; D possibly corresponds to TRBD1 (5 bases). The ends were cut back, 0 bases at V and 10 bases at J, with 9 bases in the middle. CDR3 length: 12 residues. CDR1 and CDR2 from the germline V gene are SGHDN and FVKESK. CDR3 amino acids: CASSQEGLRAFF. CDR3 in DNA: TGTGCCAGCAGCCAAGAGGGGCTACGAGCTTTCTTT.

The genes are TRBV5-1 and TRBJ2-5; maybe TRBD1 (6 bases). V lost 0 bases and J lost 2, with 8 bases in between. Germline V CDR1 and CDR2: SGHRS, YFSETQ. The CDR3 loop spans 14 amino acids. CDR3 loop: CASSLEDRQETQYF. CDR3 DNA sequence: TGCGCCAGCAGCTTGGAGGACAGACAAGAGACCCAGTACTTC.

The CDR3: CSATGQRGYTF. CDR3 nucleotide sequence: TGCAGTGCCACAGGTCAACGAGGCTACACCTTC. V and J are TRBV20-1 and TRBJ1-2, with a possible D match to TRBD1 (5 bases). CDR1 DFQATT and CDR2 SNEGSKA come from the germline V gene (reference sequence). The CDR3 spans 11 residues. Trimming removed 6 bases at V and 8 bases at J, with 13 bases between.

J is TRBJ2-1 and V is TRBV7-2; 13 nucleotides agree with TRBD2. The CDR3 length is 17 residues. The V gene end was trimmed by 5 bases and the J gene end by 8 bases; junction bases not matched to a gene: 12. Germline assignment: CDR1 SGHTA and CDR2 FQGNSA. The CDR3 sequence is CASSAGLAGDVRDEQFF. For the CDR3, the DNA is TGTGCCAGCAGCGCCGGACTAGCGGGAGACGTTAGGGATGAGCAGTTCTTC.

This rearrangement joins TRBV5-6 to TRBJ2-7; D is unresolved. V was trimmed by 2 bases and J by 6 bases, leaving 15 bases between them. From germline, CDR1 is SGHDT and CDR2 YYEEEE. This CDR3 has 14 amino acids. CDR3 DNA sequence: TGTGCCAGCAGCTTCAGGCAGTCTCACTCCGAGCAGTACTTC. Translating gives CASSFRQSHSEQYF.